This T cell receptor beta chain originates from a study of CD8 T cells in ankylosing spondylitis. Study conclusions and caveats: Disease-linked clones bore a CD8+ phenotype and were relatively rare in peripheral blood. A TCR beta motif of fewer than ten highly homologous variants appeared characteristic of ankylosing spondylitis blood. Some of these motif variants have turned up before, in reports on reactive arthritis synovial fluid and blood. Disease-linked clones reportedly concentrated significantly in matched ankylosing spondylitis synovial fluid.

On this clonotype itself: Its antigen is undetermined.

The CDR3 covers 18 residues. V was clipped by 1 base and J by 5 bases, with 20 bases between them. TCRdb reanalysed the 5' RACE reads using MiXCR and keeps one entry per CDR3 protein. This sample has around 120,000 distinct CDR3 sequences; around 24% occur once, and the top ten carry 9% to 15%. The receptor's source is a male donor with ankylosing spondylitis. Sequences were obtained from synovial fluid, either unsorted or a sorted T cell fraction (not recorded which). The chain has TRBV12-3 or TRBV12-4 and TRBJ1-4; the D is unclear. CDR3 sequence (DNA): TGTGCCAGCAGTTTAGGGTCCGGCCGACGGTTGCTAAATGAAAAACTGTTTTTT. Its protein is CASSLGSGRRLLNEKLFF.